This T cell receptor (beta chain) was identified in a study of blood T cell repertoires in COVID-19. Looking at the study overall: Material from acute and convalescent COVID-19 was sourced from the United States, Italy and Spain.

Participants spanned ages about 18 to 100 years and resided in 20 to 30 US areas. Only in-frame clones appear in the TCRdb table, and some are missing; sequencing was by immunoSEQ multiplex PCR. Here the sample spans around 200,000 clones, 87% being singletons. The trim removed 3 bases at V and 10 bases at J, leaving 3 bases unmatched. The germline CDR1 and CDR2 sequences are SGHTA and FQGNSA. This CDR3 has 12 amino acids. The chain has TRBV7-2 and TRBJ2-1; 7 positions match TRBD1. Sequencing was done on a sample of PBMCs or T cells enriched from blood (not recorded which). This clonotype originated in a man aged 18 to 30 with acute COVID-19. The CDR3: CASSFRGREQFF. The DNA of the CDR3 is TGTGCCAGCAGCTTCAGGGGGAGAGAGCAGTTCTTC.